Shown below are 22 T cell receptor beta chains from a single sample sequenced in a study of cytomegalovirus exposure and HLA in healthy donors. Data came from immunoSEQ multiplex PCR; TCRdb stores just in-frame clones and leaves some out. The sample carries roughly 150,000 clones, approximately 86% recorded once. Input material: PBMCs. These receptors were taken from a man aged 25-40 years in good health and CMV-seropositive.

J is TRBJ1-2 and V is TRBV7-2; D gene uncertain. Trimming pared 6 bases from V and 2 bases from J, leaving 13 bases between. The germline V gene encodes CDR1 SGHTA and CDR2 FQGNSA. This CDR3 spans 14 amino acids. CDR3 in amino acids: CASRETMTNYGYTF. In nucleotides, the CDR3 is TGTGCCAGCAGAGAAACGATGACAAACTATGGCTACACCTTC.

CDR3 coding DNA: TGTGCCAGCAGCCAAGAACAGTTCTCCTACGAGCAGTACTTC. This sequence encodes CASSQEQFSYEQYF. The chain joins TRBV4-2 to TRBJ2-7; D unresolved. Looked up from germline, CDR1 is LGHNA and CDR2 is YNFKEQ. The CDR3 consists of 14 residues. V was pared by 0 bases and J by 0 bases, with 6 bases between.

The chain links TRBV4-1 to TRBJ2-5; D ambiguous. V shed 0 bases and J shed 0 bases, with 8 bases lying between them. CDR3 length: 15 amino acids. Germline lookup yields CDR1 MGHRA and CDR2 YSYEKL. The CDR3, as DNA: TGCGCCAGCAGCCAAGACTATGACTACCAAGAGACCCAGTACTTC. It codes for CASSQDYDYQETQYF.

This clone was seen a handful of times. The chain joins TRBV5-5 to TRBJ1-5; no reliable D call. CDR1 and CDR2 (germline): SGHKS, YYEKEE (reference sequence). The CDR3 totals 12 residues. V was cut by 4 bases and J by 2 bases, with 4 bases left in between. The CDR3 protein is CASSTGNQPQHF. CDR3 coding DNA: TGTGCCAGCAGCACAGGCAATCAGCCCCAGCATTTT.

This chain links TRBV30 with TRBJ1-4, with 8 bases that match TRBD1. Germline V gene lookup returns CDR1 GTSNPN and CDR2 SVGIG (reference sequence). J gave up 4 bases and V 7 bases, and 5 bases lay outside the gene matches. This CDR3 contains 13 residues. CDR3 bases: TGTGCCTTCATACAGGGGGGTAATGAAAAACTGTTTTTT. Its translation: CAFIQGGNEKLFF.

At least ten counts were recorded for this clone. V is TRBV6-4 and J is TRBJ2-3, with 9 bases aligning to TRBD2. The CDR3 covers 15 residues. Germline V gives CDR1 MRHNA, CDR2 SNTAGT. The V segment lost 3 bases and the J segment 3 bases; nucleotides outside the gene matches: 4. CDR3: CASSEAGGGTDTQYF. CDR3 in DNA: TGTGCCAGCAGTGAAGCGGGGGGAGGTACAGATACGCAGTATTTT.

This sequence joins TRBV21-1 and TRBJ1-6; the table's D call of TRBD1 was not tested on the DNA. TRBV21-1 is annotated as a pseudogene. The CDR3 sequence is 18 residues long. The CDR3 spells CASSKAQGQGLDWSPLHF. The CDR3 DNA reads as TGTGCCAGCAGCAAAGCGCAGGGACAGGGCCTGGATTGGTCACCCCTCCACTTT.

The J gene is TRBJ2-7, the V gene TRBV19; 9 bases match TRBD1. Germline V gene sequence: CDR1 LNHDA, CDR2 SQIVND (reference sequence). The CDR3 has 15 amino acids. V trimming: 5 bases; J trimming: 2 bases; junction bases outside the gene matches: 7. Here the CDR3 reads CASSPGTGPAYEQYF. CDR3 sequence (DNA): TGTGCCAGTAGTCCTGGGACAGGGCCGGCCTACGAGCAGTACTTC.

The chain links TRBV7-9 to TRBJ2-1, with a tentative D call TRBD1 (5 bases). CDR1 and CDR2 from the germline V gene are SEHNR and FQNEAQ (reference sequence). CDR3 length: 17 amino acids. V lost 2 bases, J lost 5 bases, and 19 bases lay in between. CDR3 DNA: TGTGCCAGCAGCTTATTTGGGGCTACCTTGGCCCACAATGAGCAGTTCTTC. Translation gives CASSLFGATLAHNEQFF.

This chain links TRBV29-1 with TRBJ2-3; 9 nucleotides agree with TRBD1. From germline, CDR1 is SQVTM and CDR2 ANQGSEA. The length of the CDR3 is 13 residues. V dropped 4 bases and J dropped 2; count of bases not matched to a gene: 1. As DNA, the CDR3 is TGCAGCGTTGGGACAGGGGACACAGATACGCAGTATTTT. Its protein product is CSVGTGDTDTQYF.

The chain has TRBV7-6 and TRBJ2-5, with 7 bases lining up with TRBD2. V shed 4 bases, J shed 5 bases, and the junction held 16 bases outside the gene matches. The germline CDR1 and CDR2 sequences are SGHVS and FNYEAQ. This CDR3 has 17 residues. CDR3 sequence (DNA): TGTGCCAGCAGCTCCACCCCAGCTGGGAGGGCGGGGGAGACCCAGTACTTC. Its protein is CASSSTPAGRAGETQYF. Drawing the rest from reference TRBV7-6 and TRBJ2-5, the complete variable domain is GAGVSQSPRYKVTKRGQDVALRCDPISGHVSLYWYRQALGQGPEFLTYFNYEAQQDKSGLPNDRFSAERPEGSISTLTIQRTEQRDSAMYRCASSSTPAGRAGETQYFGPGTRLLVL.

V is TRBV7-4 and J is TRBJ1-5, with D tentatively TRBD1 (5 bases). CDR1 is SGHVT, CDR2 SQSDAQ, per germline. V was pared by 2 bases and J by 6 bases, with 5 bases between. CDR3 size: 12 residues. The DNA for the CDR3 is TGTGCCAGCAGCTTACAGGGTCAGCCCCAGCATTTT. This encodes CASSLQGQPQHF. Variable domain in full (rest from reference TRBV7-4 and TRBJ1-5): GAGVSQSPRYKVAKRGRDVALRCDSISGHVTLYWYRQTLGQGSEVLTYSQSDAQRDKSGRPSGRFSAERPERSVSTLKIQRTEQGDSAVYLCASSLQGQPQHFGDGTRLSIL.

This chain joins TRBV5-1 and TRBJ1-3; tentative D call: TRBD1 (6 bases). The CDR3 runs to 17 residues. V dropped 3 bases and J dropped 5 bases, with 21 bases sitting between them. Germline CDR1 and CDR2: SGHRS and YFSETQ. For the CDR3, the DNA is TGCGCCAGCAGCTCCATCATCCGGACAGATAAACGAAACACCATATATTTT. Translating it yields CASSSIIRTDKRNTIYF. The variable domain in full, with the rest retrieved from reference TRBV5-1 and TRBJ1-3, is KAGVTQTPRYLIKTRGQQVTLSCSPISGHRSVSWYQQTPGQGLQFLFEYFSETQRNKGNFPGRFSGRQFSNSRSEMNVSTLELGDSALYLCASSSIIRTDKRNTIYFGEGSWLTVV.

The chain combines TRBV7-9 with TRBJ1-2, with D perhaps TRBD1 (5 bases). This CDR3 has 13 residues. The germline gives CDR1 SEHNR, CDR2 FQNEAQ (reference sequence). The V end lost 5 bases, the J end lost 4 bases, and 11 bases lay between the germline ends. The CDR3 bases are TGTGCCAGCAGCATGCGGGACCCCTATGGCTACACCTTC. Translated, it gives CASSMRDPYGYTF.

The CDR3 DNA follows: TGCAGCGTTGAGGGAACTCGGGGGGCAGGGACAGATACGCAGTATTTT. Translation: CSVEGTRGAGTDTQYF. J is TRBJ2-3 and V is TRBV29-1, with TRBD2 as a possible D gene (7 bases). V lost 3 bases and J lost 3, with 19 bases in between. CDR3 size: 16 residues. Germline CDR1 SQVTM, CDR2 ANQGSEA.

This chain connects TRBV19 to TRBJ2-2, with 13 bases matching TRBD2. Germline values: CDR1 LNHDA, CDR2 SQIVND (reference sequence). This CDR3 has 18 amino acids. Trimming removed 8 bases from V and 0 bases from J; junction bases left unmatched: 9. In DNA form, the CDR3 reads TGTGCCAGTGATTCGGGGGGACTAGCGGGGACGAACACCGGGGAGCTGTTTTTT. Protein product: CASDSGGLAGTNTGELFF.

This clone has only a few counts. The rearrangement uses TRBV7-9 and TRBJ2-3; no definite D call. Germline lookup yields CDR1 SEHNR and CDR2 FQNEAQ (reference sequence). The CDR3 extends over 14 amino acids. V lost 3 bases and J 4 bases, leaving 11 bases between the germline ends. Here the CDR3 reads CASSFDLGADTQYF. As DNA, the CDR3 is TGTGCCAGCAGCTTTGACTTAGGAGCAGATACGCAGTATTTT.

A few counts support this clone. V is TRBV27 and J is TRBJ1-2; 7 bases fit TRBD1. The CDR3 covers 14 residues. The J segment lost 3 bases and the V segment lost 4 bases, leaving 5 bases of the junction unmatched. Germline V gene data show CDR1 as MNHEY and CDR2 as SMNVEV (reference sequence). The CDR3, as DNA: TGTGCCAGCAGTTCGGCTGACAGGGACTATGGCTACACCTTC. Encoded protein: CASSSADRDYGYTF.

This clone was detected a few times. The gene calls are TRBV2 and TRBJ1-4; D is perhaps TRBD1 (5 bases). The CDR3 totals 13 residues. Germline lookup yields CDR1 SNHLY and CDR2 FYNNEI. Trimming pared 6 bases from V and 3 bases from J, leaving 8 bases between. The CDR3 reads CASRTDPNEKLFF. CDR3 coding DNA: TGTGCCAGCAGGACAGATCCTAATGAAAAACTGTTTTTT.

The chain recombines TRBV5-1 with TRBJ1-2, with TRBD1 matching over 10 bases. The V gene's germline CDR1 is SGHRS and CDR2 YFSETQ. The CDR3 has 15 amino acids. The trim removed 3 bases at V and 2 bases at J, leaving 4 bases unmatched. The CDR3: CASSWGTGENYGYTF. The CDR3, as DNA: TGCGCCAGCAGCTGGGGGACAGGGGAAAACTATGGCTACACCTTC.

The chain employs TRBV9 and TRBJ1-2, with TRBD1 as a possible D gene (6 bases). V was cut by 0 bases and J by 3 bases, with 6 bases left in between. Germline assignment: CDR1 SGDLS and CDR2 YYNGEE. This CDR3 region has 13 residues. The CDR3 is CASSVDRDYGYTF. Here the CDR3 DNA reads TGTGCCAGCAGCGTAGACAGGGACTATGGCTACACCTTC.

This clone was counted only a few times. The chain joins TRBV18 to TRBJ1-6, with 11 bases fitting TRBD1. The V segment lost 2 bases and the J segment 7 bases; nucleotides outside the gene matches: 7. This CDR3 is 17 amino acids long. Germline V gene data show CDR1 as KGHSH and CDR2 as LQKENI. CDR3 nucleotides: TGTGCCAGCTCACCAAGTGGGACAGGGGGTTGGAATTCACCCCTCCACTTT. Translating gives CASSPSGTGGWNSPLHF. Combining the CDR3 with reference TRBV18 and TRBJ1-6 gives the whole variable domain NAGVMQNPRHLVRRRGQEARLRCSPMKGHSHVYWYRQLPEEGLKFMVYLQKENIIDESGMPKERFSAEFPKEGPSILRIQQVVRGDSAAYFCASSPSGTGGWNSPLHFGNGTRLTVT.